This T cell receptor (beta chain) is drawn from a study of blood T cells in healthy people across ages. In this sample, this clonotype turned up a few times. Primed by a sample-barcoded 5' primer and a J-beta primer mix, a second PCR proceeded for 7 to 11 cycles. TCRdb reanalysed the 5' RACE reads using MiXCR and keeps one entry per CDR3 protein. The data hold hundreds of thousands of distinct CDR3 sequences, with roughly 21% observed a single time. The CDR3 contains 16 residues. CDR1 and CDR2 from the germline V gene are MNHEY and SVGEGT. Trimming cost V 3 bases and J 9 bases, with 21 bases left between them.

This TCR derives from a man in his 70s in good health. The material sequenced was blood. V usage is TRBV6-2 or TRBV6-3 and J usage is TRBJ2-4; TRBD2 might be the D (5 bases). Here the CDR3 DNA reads TGTGCCAGCAGTTATGGGTTAGTCCCGGACCGGGGCATTCAGTACTTC. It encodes CASSYGLVPDRGIQYF.